Sequencing of this T cell receptor (beta chain) was carried out in a study of brain T cells in children with intractable seizures. Study results and caveats: Viral specificity was inferred only from CDR3 similarity; HCMV serostatus was unknown. Pre-surgery blood may have been undersampled, hiding some clones.

Measured with immunoSEQ multiplex PCR; TCRdb has only the in-frame clones, and not every one. The table lists around 340,000 clones, roughly 92% of them singletons, with around 6% in the top ten. Documented time point: blood from clinic visit 5 months post-surgery; TSC patient then seizure free. Only cases whose brain tissue showed the highest T cell transcript signatures were sequenced. Before surgery, patients took at least one anti-epileptic drug. The V gene lost 3 bases and the J gene lost 13 bases, with 25 bases spanning the gap. The length of the CDR3 is 17 residues. Germline-derived CDR1 and CDR2 are LGHDT and YNNKEL (reference sequence). Comment on this clone: The antigen is not known.

The genes are TRBV3-1 (or the pseudogene TRBV3-2) and TRBJ1-6; TRBD1 might be the D (5 bases). The source of this sequence is a boy younger than two with tuberous sclerosis and intractable seizures. Material: peripheral blood, obtained roughly 5 months after surgery. The CDR3 nucleotides are TGTGCCAGCAGCCACGCTCCTAGGGGACTTACCCGCCTCCCCCTCCACTTT. Protein sequence: CASSHAPRGLTRLPLHF.